This TCR beta chain comes out of a study of cytomegalovirus exposure and HLA in healthy donors. Study-level information: HLA-typed donors contributed around 85 million unique TCRs, which were held in an early data release.

Study-wide results and limits: Common viral pathogens seemed to be connected with several of the most significant clusters, according to a later analysis.

As regards this clone: The antigen remains undetermined.

The ends were cut back, 4 bases at V and 4 bases at J, with 11 bases in the middle. The CDR3 has 13 amino acids. Germline-derived CDR1 and CDR2 are SQVTM and ANQGSEA. The PCR used 60 Vbeta and 13 Jbeta primers. Sequencing was performed with immunoSEQ multiplex PCR; in TCRdb, only in-frame clones are kept and a portion is missing. The sample shows 95,000 to 150,000 clones, less than 85% of them seen only once. This TCR came from a young man in good health and CMV-seropositive. Sequenced input: PBMCs. The chain joins TRBV29-1 to TRBJ2-1; tentative D call: TRBD2 (5 bases). This CDR3 is CSVGVGSYNEQFF. The DNA for the CDR3 is TGCAGCGTTGGGGTAGGGAGTTACAATGAGCAGTTCTTC.